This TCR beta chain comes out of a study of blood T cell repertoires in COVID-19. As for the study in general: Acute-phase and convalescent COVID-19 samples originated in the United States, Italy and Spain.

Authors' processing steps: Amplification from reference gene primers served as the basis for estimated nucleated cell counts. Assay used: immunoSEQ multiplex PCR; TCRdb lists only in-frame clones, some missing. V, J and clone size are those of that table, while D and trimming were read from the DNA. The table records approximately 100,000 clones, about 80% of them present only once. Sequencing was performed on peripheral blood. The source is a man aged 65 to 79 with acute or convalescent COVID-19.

CDR3 residues: CASSLVGGFEQFF. CDR3 sequence (DNA): TGTGCCAGCAGCTTAGTTGGAGGGTTCGAGCAGTTCTTC. This sequence joins TRBV7-2 and TRBJ2-1, with D perhaps TRBD2 (6 bases). The CDR3 sequence is 13 residues long. The germline CDR1 and CDR2 sequences are SGHTA and FQGNSA. Trimming removed 1 base from V and 10 bases from J, with 11 bases in between.